Below, 14 T cell receptor beta chains from the same sample are listed, as sequenced in a study of blood T cell repertoires in COVID-19. Assay used: immunoSEQ multiplex PCR; TCRdb lists only in-frame clones, some missing. This table holds approximately 66,000 clones, 73% found once. Sequencing input: peripheral blood. These receptors originate from a man aged 55 to 70 with acute or convalescent COVID-19.

The chain carries TRBV5-4 and TRBJ2-7, with D perhaps TRBD1 (5 bases). The CDR3 loop spans 15 amino acids. Trimming pared 2 bases from V and 1 base from J, leaving 13 bases between. The germline CDR1 and CDR2 sequences are SGHNT and YYREEE (reference sequence). CDR3 residues: CASSLNVDRSYEQYV. CDR3 nucleotides: TGTGCCAGCAGCTTAAACGTTGACAGATCCTACGAGCAGTACGTC.

V is TRBV20-1 and J is TRBJ1-2; D uncertain. The CDR3 spans 10 residues. Per germline, CDR1 DFQATT and CDR2 SNEGSKA (reference sequence). V lost 3 bases and J lost 13, with 12 bases in between. The CDR3 sequence: CSASSGSLTF. CDR3 coding DNA: TGCAGTGCTAGCTCTGGGAGTCTCACCTTC.

The rearrangement joins TRBV18 to TRBJ1-5; D might be TRBD1 (5 bases). V was shortened by 3 bases and J by 4 bases, with 13 bases between the two germline ends. From germline, CDR1 is KGHSH and CDR2 LQKENI. CDR3 length equals 15 residues. The CDR3 reads CASSPGGTVNQPQHF. The DNA of the CDR3 is TGTGCCAGCTCACCCGGGGGGACCGTAAATCAGCCCCAGCATTTT.

This chain uses TRBV19 with TRBJ2-2; 11 positions agree with TRBD2. Per germline, CDR1 LNHDA and CDR2 SQIVND (reference sequence). This CDR3 spans 16 amino acids. V gave up 8 bases and J gave up 1 base; unmatched junction bases: 6. For the CDR3, the DNA is TGTGCCAGTGAACTAGCGGGGGCCTGGAACACCGGGGAGCTGTTTTTT. This gives the protein CASELAGAWNTGELFF.

This clone appeared a few times. The chain recombines TRBV3-1 (or the pseudogene TRBV3-2) with TRBJ1-1, with D uncertain. Germline CDR1 reads LGHDT; CDR2 reads YNNKEL (reference sequence). Trimming left V 1 base short and J 7 bases short, with 10 bases between. This CDR3 has 13 amino acids. The CDR3 spells CASSQVRENEAFF. The CDR3 DNA reads as TGTGCCAGCAGCCAAGTTCGTGAGAATGAAGCTTTCTTT.

This chain connects TRBV10-3 to TRBJ1-1; 8 bases match TRBD1. The CDR3 sequence is 13 residues long. Trimming took 6 bases from V and 6 from J; bases not matched to a gene: 6. The germline CDR1 and CDR2 sequences are ENHRY and SYGVKD. The CDR3: CAISGQGEPEAFF. The CDR3, as DNA: TGTGCCATCAGCGGACAGGGAGAACCTGAAGCTTTCTTT.

This chain joins TRBV19 and TRBJ1-1, with D perhaps matching TRBD1 (5 bases). The germline V and J ends were trimmed by 7 bases and 4 bases, with 19 bases remaining between them. The germline V gene encodes CDR1 LNHDA and CDR2 SQIVND (reference sequence). This CDR3 region has 15 residues. The DNA of the CDR3 is TGTGCCAGTAACGATTGGGGGGGGGAGATCACTGAAGCTTTCTTT. Protein sequence: CASNDWGGEITEAFF.

The sample holds many counts of this clone. The J gene is TRBJ2-1, the V gene TRBV5-4, with 10 bases identical to TRBD2. V dropped 0 bases and J dropped 7; count of bases not matched to a gene: 4. From germline, CDR1 is SGHNT and CDR2 YYREEE (reference sequence). This CDR3 has 15 amino acids. In nucleotides, the CDR3 is TGTGCCAGCAGCTTGGGGACTAGCGGAAGGAATGAGCAGTTCTTC. Its translation: CASSLGTSGRNEQFF. Full variable domain (outside the CDR3, taken from reference TRBV5-4 and TRBJ2-1): ETGVTQSPTHLIKTRGQQVTLRCSSQSGHNTVSWYQQALGQGPQFIFQYYREEENGRGNFPPRFSGLQFPNYSSELNVNALELDDSALYLCASSLGTSGRNEQFFGPGTRLTVL.

V gene TRBV5-1 combines with J gene TRBJ2-1, with D possibly TRBD1 on 5 matching bases. The V gene lost 5 bases and the J gene lost 0 bases, with 12 bases spanning the gap. The CDR3 is made up of 15 amino acids. Germline loops: CDR1 SGHRS, CDR2 YFSETQ. CDR3 residues: CASRTTGSSYNEQFF. CDR3 coding DNA: TGCGCCAGCAGAACCACAGGTAGCTCCTACAATGAGCAGTTCTTC.

This clone has more than one count but fewer than ten. This rearrangement joins TRBV12-3 or TRBV12-4 to TRBJ2-7; D not resolved. V was pared by 1 base and J by 4 bases, with 5 bases between. This CDR3 comprises 12 residues. The CDR3 sequence: CASSLVLYEQYF. Written as DNA, the CDR3 is TGTGCCAGCAGTTTAGTCCTATACGAGCAGTACTTC.

The CDR3 is CASSFGQNSPLHF. CDR3 coding DNA: TGCGCCAGCAGCTTCGGACAGAATTCACCCCTCCACTTT. V is TRBV5-1 and J is TRBJ1-6; D may be TRBD1 (6 bases). Trimming took off 2 bases at V and 7 bases at J, with 7 bases between the two ends. Germline CDR1 reads SGHRS; CDR2 reads YFSETQ. This CDR3 has 13 residues.

J is TRBJ1-2 and V is TRBV7-9, with D unresolved. Germline CDR1 is SEHNR and CDR2 is FQNEAQ (reference sequence). This CDR3 region has 14 residues. Trimming took 11 bases from V and 4 from J, leaving 20 bases between them. The CDR3 is CAGSDTQILYGYTF. The CDR3 nucleotides are TGTGCCGGCTCCGACACCCAGATCCTCTATGGCTACACCTTC. The whole variable domain, filled in from reference TRBV7-9 and TRBJ1-2, reads DTGVSQNPRHKITKRGQNVTFRCDPISEHNRLYWYRQTLGQGPEFLTYFQNEAQLEKSRLLSDRFSAERPKGSFSTLEIQRTEQGDSAMYLCAGSDTQILYGYTFGSGTRLTVV.

This clone showed up just a few times. J is TRBJ2-2 and V is TRBV5-1, with TRBD1 identical over 8 bases. V dropped 3 bases and J dropped 1; count of bases not matched to a gene: 11. CDR3 size: 18 residues. Germline loops: CDR1 SGHRS, CDR2 YFSETQ. CDR3 amino acids: CASSYETLGQENTGELFF. The CDR3 nucleotides read TGCGCCAGCAGCTACGAAACGCTGGGACAGGAGAACACCGGGGAGCTGTTTTTT.

The chain has TRBV28 and TRBJ1-1; D might be TRBD1 (5 bases). This CDR3 has 13 amino acids. Germline lookup yields CDR1 MDHEN and CDR2 SYDVKM. V was cut by 5 bases and J by 7 bases, with 14 bases left in between. The CDR3 coding sequence is TGTGCCAGCAGTACGCCACAGGAAAATGAAGCTTTCTTT. This gives the protein CASSTPQENEAFF.